What follows are 29 T cell receptor beta chains derived from one specimen sequenced in a study of low-dose radiotherapy and immunotherapy resistance in tumors (dated by TCRdb to between 2021 and 2024). What this sample's time point label stands for: before trial treatment. Instrument used: Illumina HiSeq 2500. To make first-strand cDNA, Superscript III was used along with a set of TRAV- and TRBV-specific primers so that both the TCRalpha and TCRbeta chains were covered. A roughly 20-cycle PCR with Phusion amplified the TCRs, pairing a constant-region primer with the adapter that was attached to the V primers. Starting from the raw public reads, TCRdb applied fastp trimming at Q25, assembled clones with MiXCR and retained in-frame beta chains. Rows merge per CDR3 protein into single entries with the most common DNA and genes. The sample yields some 71,000 distinct CDR3 sequences; 30% to 40% were counted once. Of the sample, around 10% falls within the top ten clones.

The sequencing used PBMCs, collected before treatment. Receptors originate from a female donor with ovarian cancer.

In its sample, this clonotype was seen many times. This chain uses TRBV27 with TRBJ2-3, with TRBD1 matching 10 bases. This CDR3 has 15 residues. In germline, CDR1 is MNHEY, CDR2 SMNVEV (reference sequence). V lost 4 bases, J lost 1 base, and 2 bases stayed unmatched. This CDR3 reads CASSWGQGRTDTQYF. DNA for the CDR3: TGTGCCAGCAGTTGGGGACAGGGGCGCACAGATACGCAGTATTTT.

Notes on this clonotype: A far larger clone lies a single base away; this is likely a read error. This chain connects TRBV6-6 to TRBJ2-7; possible D gene TRBD2, 6 bases. Trimming left V 7 bases short and J 7 bases short, with 14 bases between. The CDR3 has 12 amino acids. The germline V gene encodes CDR1 MNHNY and CDR2 SVGAGI (reference sequence). DNA of the CDR3: TGTGCCAGCAAAACGGGGGAAGGTGAGCAGTACTTC. It codes for CASKTGEGEQYF.

At least ten counts were recorded for this clonotype. J is TRBJ1-2 and V is TRBV20-1; D remains ambiguous. The germline V and J ends were trimmed by 0 bases and 4 bases, with 9 bases remaining between them. Germline V CDR1 and CDR2: DFQATT, SNEGSKA (reference sequence). The CDR3 consists of 13 residues. In DNA, the CDR3 is TGCAGTGCTAGAGATGGGTTTGGCTATGGCTACACCTTC. The encoded protein is CSARDGFGYGYTF.

This clonotype came up a few times. The chain employs TRBV29-1 and TRBJ2-3; D is ambiguous. V lost 6 bases to trimming and J lost 4 bases, with 23 bases between them. The CDR3 covers 16 residues. Looked up from germline, CDR1 is SQVTM and CDR2 is ANQGSEA. The CDR3 region has the DNA TGCAGCGTGCTGGACCCTGGGCTAGTGGATGCAGATACGCAGTATTTT. Its protein product is CSVLDPGLVDADTQYF.

This rearrangement joins TRBV5-5 to TRBJ2-2; no clear D gene. CDR3 length: 17 amino acids. CDR1 is SGHKS and CDR2 is YYEKEE in the germline V gene (reference sequence). V gave up 8 bases and J gave up 1 base, with 21 bases separating them. In DNA form, the CDR3 reads TGTGCCAGGAGACCTGTCGCCGGTACTGTGAACACCGGGGAGCTGTTTTTT. Translation gives CARRPVAGTVNTGELFF.

The chain links TRBV21-1 to TRBJ2-7. TRBV21-1 is a pseudogene. The CDR3 has 11 amino acids. In DNA, the CDR3 is TGTGCCAACAGCAACTCCTACGAGCAGTACTTT. It translates to CANSNSYEQYF.

As for this clonotype: Given a far larger clone just one base away, this is likely a sequencing read error. The rearrangement links TRBV10-3 to TRBJ2-1; maybe TRBD2 (7 bases). Germline loops: CDR1 ENHRY, CDR2 SYGVKD. The CDR3 loop spans 16 amino acids. This chain's CDR3 is CASSFLGGGLDNERFF. CDR3 bases: TGTGCCAGCAGTTTCCTGGGGGGGGGGCTCGACAATGAGCGGTTCTTC.

In its sample, this clonotype was seen many times. The rearrangement joins TRBV19 to TRBJ1-2; D not resolved. The germline V gene encodes CDR1 LNHDA and CDR2 SQIVND (reference sequence). V lost 5 bases, J lost 8 bases, and 15 bases lay in between. This CDR3 region has 13 residues. CDR3 loop: CASSWIQLRGYTF. The DNA of the CDR3 is TGTGCCAGTAGTTGGATCCAACTTCGCGGCTACACCTTC.

This clonotype was seen repeatedly, ten times or more. The chain joins TRBV18 to TRBJ2-3; 10 bases map to TRBD2. Germline V gives CDR1 KGHSH, CDR2 LQKENI. Losses at the gene ends were 4 bases for V and 1 base for J; bases not matched to a gene: 20. This CDR3 is built from 21 residues. CDR3 loop: CASSQKPELAGPGGRTDTQYF. As DNA, the CDR3 is TGTGCCAGCTCACAAAAGCCGGAACTAGCGGGACCCGGGGGCCGCACAGATACGCAGTATTTT.

This clonotype was counted many times. The rearrangement joins TRBV7-3 to TRBJ2-7, with unresolved D. The CDR3 runs 15 residues. Germline lookup yields CDR1 SGHTA and CDR2 FQGTGA. Trimming shortened V by 2 bases and J by 3 bases, and 14 bases separated the two germline ends. CDR3 protein: CASSLYSARYYEQYF. CDR3 DNA sequence: TGTGCCAGCAGCTTATATTCGGCCAGATACTACGAGCAGTACTTC.

Ten or more counts support this clonotype. The V and J genes are TRBV20-1 and TRBJ2-7, with D perhaps matching TRBD1 (6 bases). CDR3 length: 14 amino acids. Germline V lookup: CDR1 DFQATT, CDR2 SNEGSKA (reference sequence). Between the trimmed V and J ends, which lost 6 bases and 1 base, there was a span of 16 bases. The chain's CDR3 is CSANRGSWSYEQYF. The CDR3, as DNA: TGCAGTGCGAATAGGGGGTCCTGGTCCTACGAGCAGTACTTC.

This clonotype appeared many times. V gene TRBV9 combines with J gene TRBJ2-1; TRBD1 matches at 8 bases. There are 16 residues in the CDR3. The germline gives CDR1 SGDLS, CDR2 YYNGEE. Unmatched junction bases numbered 12, after V lost 3 bases and J lost 7 bases. CDR3 sequence reads: CASSEGQGDGLNEQFF. The CDR3 DNA reads as TGTGCCAGCAGCGAAGGACAGGGCGACGGGTTAAATGAGCAGTTCTTC.

The V call is TRBV7-3, the J call TRBJ2-1, with D perhaps matching TRBD2 (5 bases). The length of the CDR3 is 15 residues. Germline-derived CDR1 and CDR2 are SGHTA and FQGTGA. The V and J ends lost 5 bases and 3 bases respectively, with 14 bases between them. CDR3 protein: CASSELAGLYNEQFF. For the CDR3, the DNA is TGTGCCAGCAGCGAGCTAGCAGGCCTCTACAATGAGCAGTTCTTC.

This sequence joins TRBV6-8 and TRBJ2-1; no firm D call. V lost 0 bases and J 5 bases, leaving 17 bases between the germline ends. There are 17 residues in the CDR3. CDR1 MNHGY and CDR2 SAAAGT come from the germline V gene. This chain's CDR3 is CASSYSTRQELNNEQFF. CDR3 coding DNA: TGTGCCAGCAGTTACTCGACGCGGCAGGAATTAAACAATGAGCAGTTCTTC.

The sample holds many counts of this clonotype. The V gene is TRBV29-1, the J gene TRBJ1-1, with D uncertain. From germline, CDR1 is SQVTM and CDR2 ANQGSEA. With 4 bases removed from V and 6 bases from J, the gap between germline ends came to 15 bases. The CDR3 covers 13 residues. In nucleotides, the CDR3 is TGCAGCGTTGCTGGGGTCAGAGGCGCTGAAGCTTTCTTT. This codes for CSVAGVRGAEAFF.

This clonotype was detected a few times. The V and J genes are TRBV5-4 and TRBJ2-3; 7 bases fit TRBD2. V lost 1 base and J lost 0; bases outside the gene matches: 2. The CDR3 loop spans 15 amino acids. CDR1 SGHNT and CDR2 YYREEE come from the germline V gene (reference sequence). CDR3 amino acids: CASSLSGASTDTQYF. The CDR3 nucleotides are TGTGCCAGCAGCTTGAGCGGGGCTAGCACAGATACGCAGTATTTT.

This clonotype was seen more than once but under ten times. J is TRBJ2-2 and V is TRBV3-1, with 11 nucleotides matching TRBD2. Trimming cost V 4 bases and J 1 base; bases outside gene matches: 2. The CDR3 contains 16 residues. The V gene's germline CDR1 is LGHDT and CDR2 YNNKEL (reference sequence). The CDR3 coding sequence is TGTGCCAGCAGCCGCCTAGCGGGGGGGAACACCGGGGAGCTGTTTTTT. Its protein product is CASSRLAGGNTGELFF. Based on the CDR3 plus reference TRBV3-1 and TRBJ2-2, the full variable domain is DTAVSQTPKYLVTQMGNDKSIKCEQNLGHDTMYWYKQDSKKFLKIMFSYNNKELIINETVPNRFSPKSPDKAHLNLHINSLELGDSAVYFCASSRLAGGNTGELFFGEGSRLTVL.

This clonotype was observed at least ten times. The chain employs TRBV30 and TRBJ1-2, with D unresolved. The CDR3 is made up of 14 amino acids. V was clipped by 4 bases and J by 4 bases, with 16 bases between them. Germline V gene sequence: CDR1 GTSNPN, CDR2 SVGIG (reference sequence). The CDR3 sequence: CAWKNRAYLYGYTF. CDR3 nucleotide sequence: TGTGCCTGGAAGAATAGGGCCTATCTCTATGGCTACACCTTC.

J is TRBJ2-1 and V is TRBV3-1, with no clear D. The CDR3 consists of 16 residues. Germline values: CDR1 LGHDT, CDR2 YNNKEL (reference sequence). V lost 3 bases to trimming and J lost 3 bases, with 15 bases between them. The CDR3 protein is CASSQGPNIGYNEQFF. DNA for the CDR3: TGTGCCAGCAGCCAGGGTCCGAACATTGGCTACAATGAGCAGTTCTTC.

This clonotype was found many times. V and J are TRBV5-1 and TRBJ1-2; perhaps TRBD1 as D (5 bases). The CDR3 totals 15 residues. Germline V gene sequence: CDR1 SGHRS, CDR2 YFSETQ. The ends were cut back, 4 bases at V and 1 base at J, with 14 bases in the middle. CDR3 residues: CASSPGTGGNYGYTF. Here the CDR3 DNA reads TGCGCCAGCAGCCCCGGGACGGGGGGTAACTATGGCTACACCTTC.

There are many counts of this clonotype. The chain links TRBV2 to TRBJ2-3; D is unresolved. Germline V gives CDR1 SNHLY, CDR2 FYNNEI. Trimming stripped 3 bases from V and 2 bases from J, with 12 bases between. The CDR3 consists of 15 residues. CDR3 region: CASSEQASHTDTQYF. For the CDR3, the DNA is TGTGCCAGCAGTGAGCAGGCATCCCACACAGATACGCAGTATTTT.

The chain combines TRBV27 with TRBJ1-2; TRBD1 aligns across 7 bases. From germline, CDR1 is MNHEY and CDR2 SMNVEV (reference sequence). The CDR3 consists of 14 residues. V was clipped by 3 bases and J by 4 bases; unmatched bases: 5. CDR3 in DNA: TGTGCCAGCAGTTTGGGACAGACTCTCTATGGCTACACCTTC. It codes for CASSLGQTLYGYTF.

The chain couples TRBV28 to TRBJ2-7, with 7 positions matching TRBD1. Germline values: CDR1 MDHEN, CDR2 SYDVKM. This CDR3 region has 15 residues. The V segment lost 5 bases and the J segment 3 bases; nucleotides outside the gene matches: 10. The CDR3 sequence is CASSGRGQADYEQYF. The CDR3 DNA reads TGTGCCAGCAGTGGCCGAGGACAGGCCGACTACGAGCAGTACTTC.

This clonotype was detected a few times. Here the CDR3 reads CASSQDWVYNEQFF. The CDR3 DNA reads as TGCGCCAGCAGCCAAGATTGGGTTTACAATGAGCAGTTCTTC. The chain is built from TRBV4-1 and TRBJ2-1; D call uncertain. With 0 bases removed from V and 4 bases from J, the gap between germline ends came to 7 bases. Germline CDR1 is MGHRA and CDR2 is YSYEKL. The CDR3 spans 14 residues.

In its sample, this clonotype was seen many times. CDR3: CASSLGYIQYF. For the CDR3, the DNA is TGCGCCAGCAGCTTGGGATACATTCAGTACTTC. This chain joins TRBV5-1 and TRBJ2-4; D gene uncertain. Trimming took 0 bases from V and 8 from J, leaving 3 bases between them. CDR3 size: 11 residues. From germline, CDR1 is SGHRS and CDR2 YFSETQ. The complete variable domain, with remaining parts taken from reference TRBV5-1 and TRBJ2-4, reads KAGVTQTPRYLIKTRGQQVTLSCSPISGHRSVSWYQQTPGQGLQFLFEYFSETQRNKGNFPGRFSGRQFSNSRSEMNVSTLELGDSALYLCASSLGYIQYFGAGTRLSVL.

J is TRBJ2-7 and V is TRBV12-3 or TRBV12-4; no firm D call. The CDR3 contains 12 residues. The germline V and J ends were trimmed by 3 bases and 4 bases, with 7 bases remaining between them. The CDR3 protein is CASSFSTYEQYF. In DNA form, the CDR3 reads TGTGCCAGCAGTTTTAGCACATACGAGCAGTACTTC.

The chain is built from TRBV5-4 and TRBJ2-5, with D possibly matching TRBD2 (7 bases). The ends were cut back, 3 bases at V and 5 bases at J, with 14 bases in the middle. This CDR3 has 14 amino acids. From germline, CDR1 is SGHNT and CDR2 YYREEE (reference sequence). In DNA, the CDR3 is TGTGCCAGCAGCTGGGGCGGGGGCCTGGAGACCCAGTACTTC. Its protein is CASSWGGGLETQYF.

This clonotype showed up many times. This sequence joins TRBV7-3 and TRBJ2-5; 12 bases are a match to TRBD1. This CDR3 has 19 amino acids. The J segment lost 2 bases and the V segment lost 5 bases, leaving 15 bases of the junction unmatched. The germline V gene encodes CDR1 SGHTA and CDR2 FQGTGA. The CDR3 DNA reads as TGTGCCAGCAGCCTAAGAGGGACAGGGGGCCTTAGGGGGCAAGAGACCCAGTACTTC. This translates into CASSLRGTGGLRGQETQYF.

V is TRBV5-4 and J is TRBJ2-1; D not resolved. The CDR3 length is 13 residues. V shed 3 bases and J shed 5 bases, with 9 bases lying between them. From germline, CDR1 is SGHNT and CDR2 YYREEE (reference sequence). CDR3 amino acids: CASSYSENNEQFF. The CDR3 DNA reads TGTGCCAGCAGCTACTCCGAGAACAATGAGCAGTTCTTC.